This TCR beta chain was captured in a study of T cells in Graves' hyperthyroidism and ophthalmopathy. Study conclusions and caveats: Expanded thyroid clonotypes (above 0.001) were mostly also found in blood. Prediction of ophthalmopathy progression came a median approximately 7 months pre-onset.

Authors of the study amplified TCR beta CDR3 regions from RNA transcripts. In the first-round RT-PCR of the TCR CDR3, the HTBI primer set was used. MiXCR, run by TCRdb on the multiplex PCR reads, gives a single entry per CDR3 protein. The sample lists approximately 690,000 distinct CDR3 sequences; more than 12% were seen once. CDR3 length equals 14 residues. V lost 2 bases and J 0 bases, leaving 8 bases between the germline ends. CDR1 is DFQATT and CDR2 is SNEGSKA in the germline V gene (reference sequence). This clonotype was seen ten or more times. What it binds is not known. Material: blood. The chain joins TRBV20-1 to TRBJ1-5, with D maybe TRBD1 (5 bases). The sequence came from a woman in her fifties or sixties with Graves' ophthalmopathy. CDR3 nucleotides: TGCAGTGCTAGATCGGGGGTTAGCAATCAGCCCCAGCATTTT. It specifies CSARSGVSNQPQHF.